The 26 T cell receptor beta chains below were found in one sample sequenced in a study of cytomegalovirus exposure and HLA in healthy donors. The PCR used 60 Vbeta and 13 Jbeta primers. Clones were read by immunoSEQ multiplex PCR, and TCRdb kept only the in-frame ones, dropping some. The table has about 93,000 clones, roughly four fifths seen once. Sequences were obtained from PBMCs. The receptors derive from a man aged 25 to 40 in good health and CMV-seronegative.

The CDR3: CASSRGFNEQFF. CDR3 DNA: TGCGCCAGCAGTAGAGGGTTCAATGAGCAGTTCTTC. The chain is built from TRBV10-2 and TRBJ2-1, with D perhaps matching TRBD2 (5 bases). The V end lost 5 bases, the J end lost 6 bases, and 8 bases lay between the germline ends. This CDR3 is built from 12 residues. CDR1 is WSHSY and CDR2 is SAAADI in the germline V gene.

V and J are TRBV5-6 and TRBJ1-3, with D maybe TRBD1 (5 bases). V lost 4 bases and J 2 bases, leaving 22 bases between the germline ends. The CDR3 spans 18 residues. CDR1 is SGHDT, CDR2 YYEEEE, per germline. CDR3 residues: CASSLDLARQSTGNTIYF. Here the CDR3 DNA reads TGTGCCAGCAGCCTAGACCTCGCCAGACAGTCAACTGGAAACACCATATATTTT.

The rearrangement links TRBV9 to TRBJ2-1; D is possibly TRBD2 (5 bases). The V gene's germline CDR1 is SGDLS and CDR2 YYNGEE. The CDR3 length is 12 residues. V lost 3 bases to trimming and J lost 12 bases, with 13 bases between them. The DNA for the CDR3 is TGTGCCAGCAGCGGCCGAGGTGGAGGGCAGTTCTTC. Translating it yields CASSGRGGGQFF.

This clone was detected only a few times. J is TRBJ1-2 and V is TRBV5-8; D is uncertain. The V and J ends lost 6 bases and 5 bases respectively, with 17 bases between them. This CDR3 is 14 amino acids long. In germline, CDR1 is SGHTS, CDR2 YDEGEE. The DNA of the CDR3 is TGTGCCAGCACCCGAGGGCAGGAGGGATATGGCTACACCTTC. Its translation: CASTRGQEGYGYTF.

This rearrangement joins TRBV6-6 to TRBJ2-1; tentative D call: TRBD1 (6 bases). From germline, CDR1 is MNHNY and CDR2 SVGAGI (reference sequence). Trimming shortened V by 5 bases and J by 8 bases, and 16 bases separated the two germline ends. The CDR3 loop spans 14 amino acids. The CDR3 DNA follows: TGTGCCAGCAGTACAGGGAACTCGAGACATGAGCAGTTCTTC. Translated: CASSTGNSRHEQFF.

CDR3 sequence (DNA): TGTGCCAGCAGTCTGCCCGGGACAGGGGTCCCTAAAGAAGCTTTCTTT. Translation: CASSLPGTGVPKEAFF. The chain recombines TRBV28 with TRBJ1-1, with 10 bases fitting TRBD1. Trimming cost V 5 bases and J 8 bases; bases outside gene matches: 14. The CDR3 sequence is 16 residues long. Per the germline V gene, CDR1 is MDHEN and CDR2 is SYDVKM.

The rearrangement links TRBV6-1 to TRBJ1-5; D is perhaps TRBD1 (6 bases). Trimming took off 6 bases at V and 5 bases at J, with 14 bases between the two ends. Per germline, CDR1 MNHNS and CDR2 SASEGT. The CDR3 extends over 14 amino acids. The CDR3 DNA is TGTGCCAGCAGACAGGGTTTTCCGGATCAGCCCCAGCATTTT. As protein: CASRQGFPDQPQHF.

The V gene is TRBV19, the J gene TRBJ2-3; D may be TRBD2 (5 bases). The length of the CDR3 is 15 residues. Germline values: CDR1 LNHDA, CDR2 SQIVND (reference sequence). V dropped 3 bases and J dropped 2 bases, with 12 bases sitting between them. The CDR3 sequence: CASSMRGSNTDTQYF. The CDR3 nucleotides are TGTGCCAGTAGTATGAGAGGGTCCAACACAGATACGCAGTATTTT.

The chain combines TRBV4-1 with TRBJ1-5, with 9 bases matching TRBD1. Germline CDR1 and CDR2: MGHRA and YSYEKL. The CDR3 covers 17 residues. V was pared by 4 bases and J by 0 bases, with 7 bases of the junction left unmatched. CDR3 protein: CASSRGQGMYSNQPQHF. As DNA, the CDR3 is TGCGCCAGCAGCCGAGGACAGGGGATGTATAGCAATCAGCCCCAGCATTTT.

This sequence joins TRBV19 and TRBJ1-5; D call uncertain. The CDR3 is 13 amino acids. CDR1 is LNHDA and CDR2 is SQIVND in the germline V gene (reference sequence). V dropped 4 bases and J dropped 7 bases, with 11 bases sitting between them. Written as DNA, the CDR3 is TGTGCCAGTAGTACCCAGGTGAACCAGCCCCAGCATTTT. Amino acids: CASSTQVNQPQHF.

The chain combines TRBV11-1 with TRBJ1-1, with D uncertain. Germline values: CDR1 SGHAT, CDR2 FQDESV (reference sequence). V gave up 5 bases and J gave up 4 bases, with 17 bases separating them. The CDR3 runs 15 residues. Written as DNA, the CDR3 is TGTGCCAGCAGCCCAGCGGTGAGGGCGGTCACTGAAGCTTTCTTT. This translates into CASSPAVRAVTEAFF.

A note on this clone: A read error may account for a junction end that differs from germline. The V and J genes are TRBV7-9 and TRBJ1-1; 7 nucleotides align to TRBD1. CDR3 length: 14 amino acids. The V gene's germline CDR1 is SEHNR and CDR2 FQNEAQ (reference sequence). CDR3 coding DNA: TGTTCCAGCAGCTTCAGACAGGGGAACACTGAAGCTTTCTTT. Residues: CSSSFRQGNTEAFF.

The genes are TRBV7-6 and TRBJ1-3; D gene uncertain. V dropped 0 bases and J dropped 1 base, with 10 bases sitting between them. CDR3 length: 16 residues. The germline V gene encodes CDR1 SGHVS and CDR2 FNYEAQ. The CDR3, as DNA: TGTGCCAGCAGCTTAGCTCAAATCGGTTCTGGAAACACCATATATTTT. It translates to CASSLAQIGSGNTIYF. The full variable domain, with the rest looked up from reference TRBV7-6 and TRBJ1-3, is GAGVSQSPRYKVTKRGQDVALRCDPISGHVSLYWYRQALGQGPEFLTYFNYEAQQDKSGLPNDRFSAERPEGSISTLTIQRTEQRDSAMYRCASSLAQIGSGNTIYFGEGSWLTVV.

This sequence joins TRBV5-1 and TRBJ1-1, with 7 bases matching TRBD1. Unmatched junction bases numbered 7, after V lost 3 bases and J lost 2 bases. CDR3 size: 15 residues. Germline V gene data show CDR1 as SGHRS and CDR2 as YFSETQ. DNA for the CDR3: TGCGCCAGCAGCTACGCACAGGGGCCAAACACTGAAGCTTTCTTT. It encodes CASSYAQGPNTEAFF.

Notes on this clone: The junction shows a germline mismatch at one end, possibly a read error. The CDR3 coding sequence is TGTGCCAGCAGCGTAGGGACAGGGGGGATTCAGTCCCAGCATTTT. Translation: CASSVGTGGIQSQHF. J is TRBJ1-5 and V is TRBV9, with 10 bases aligning to TRBD1. Germline values: CDR1 SGDLS, CDR2 YYNGEE. The CDR3 consists of 15 residues.

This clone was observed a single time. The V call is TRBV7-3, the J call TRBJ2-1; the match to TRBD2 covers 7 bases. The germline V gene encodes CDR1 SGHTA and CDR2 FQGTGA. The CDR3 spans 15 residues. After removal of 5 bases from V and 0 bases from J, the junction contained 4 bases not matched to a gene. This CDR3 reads CASSRGGSSYNEQFF. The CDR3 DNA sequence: TGTGCCAGCAGCCGGGGAGGGAGCTCCTACAATGAGCAGTTCTTC. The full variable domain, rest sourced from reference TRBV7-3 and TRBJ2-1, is GAGVSQTPSNKVTEKGKYVELRCDPISGHTALYWYRQSLGQGPEFLIYFQGTGAADDSGLPNDRFFAVRPEGSVSTLKIQRTERGDSAVYLCASSRGGSSYNEQFFGPGTRLTVL.

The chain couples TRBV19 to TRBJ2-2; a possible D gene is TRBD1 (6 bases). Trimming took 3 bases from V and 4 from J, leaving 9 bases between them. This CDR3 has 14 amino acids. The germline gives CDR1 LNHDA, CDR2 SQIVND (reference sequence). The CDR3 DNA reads TGTGCCAGTAGTATCCAGGGGAGCACCGGGGAGCTGTTTTTT. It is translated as CASSIQGSTGELFF.

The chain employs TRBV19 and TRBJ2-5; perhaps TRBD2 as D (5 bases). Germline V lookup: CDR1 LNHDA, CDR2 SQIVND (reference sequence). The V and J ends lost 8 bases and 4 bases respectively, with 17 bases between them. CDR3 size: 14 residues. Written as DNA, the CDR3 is TGTGCCAGTCGCGGATCTGCCGGAGGAGAGACCCAGTACTTC. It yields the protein CASRGSAGGETQYF.

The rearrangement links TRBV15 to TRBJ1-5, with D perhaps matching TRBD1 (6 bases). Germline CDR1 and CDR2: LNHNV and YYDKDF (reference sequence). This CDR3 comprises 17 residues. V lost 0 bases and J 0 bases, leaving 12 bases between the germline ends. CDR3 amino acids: CATSRDRGAYSNQPQHF. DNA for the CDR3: TGTGCCACCAGCAGAGATCGGGGGGCTTATAGCAATCAGCCCCAGCATTTT.

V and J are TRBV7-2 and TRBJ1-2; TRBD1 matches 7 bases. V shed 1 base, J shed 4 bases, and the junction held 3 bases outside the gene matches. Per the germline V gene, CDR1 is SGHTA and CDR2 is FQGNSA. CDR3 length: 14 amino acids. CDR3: CASSLGGGFYGYTF. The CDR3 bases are TGTGCCAGCAGCTTAGGAGGGGGCTTCTATGGCTACACCTTC.

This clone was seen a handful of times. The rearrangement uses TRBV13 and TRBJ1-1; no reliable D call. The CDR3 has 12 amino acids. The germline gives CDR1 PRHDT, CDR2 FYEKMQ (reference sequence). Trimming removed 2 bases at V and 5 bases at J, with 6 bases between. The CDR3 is CASSLSRTEAFF. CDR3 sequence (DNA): TGTGCCAGCAGCTTATCCAGGACTGAAGCTTTCTTT.

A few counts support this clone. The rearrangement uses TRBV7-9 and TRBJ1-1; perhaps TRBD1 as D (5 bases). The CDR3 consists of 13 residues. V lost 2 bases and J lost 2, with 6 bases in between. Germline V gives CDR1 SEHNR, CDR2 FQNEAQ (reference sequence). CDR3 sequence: CASSLWGNTEAFF. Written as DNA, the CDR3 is TGTGCCAGCAGCTTATGGGGCAACACTGAAGCTTTCTTT.

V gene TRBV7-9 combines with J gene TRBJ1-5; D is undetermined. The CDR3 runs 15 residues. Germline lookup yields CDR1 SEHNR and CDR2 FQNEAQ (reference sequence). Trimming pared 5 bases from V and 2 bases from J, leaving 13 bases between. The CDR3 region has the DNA TGTGCCAGCAGCGCGGGGTGGGCGGGCAATCAGCCCCAGCATTTT. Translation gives CASSAGWAGNQPQHF. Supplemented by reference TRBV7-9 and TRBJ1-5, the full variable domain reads DTGVSQNPRHKITKRGQNVTFRCDPISEHNRLYWYRQTLGQGPEFLTYFQNEAQLEKSRLLSDRFSAERPKGSFSTLEIQRTEQGDSAMYLCASSAGWAGNQPQHFGDGTRLSIL.

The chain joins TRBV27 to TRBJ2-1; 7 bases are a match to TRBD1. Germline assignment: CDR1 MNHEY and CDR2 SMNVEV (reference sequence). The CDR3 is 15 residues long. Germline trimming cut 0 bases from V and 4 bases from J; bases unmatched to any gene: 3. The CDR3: CASSLSTGAYNEQFF. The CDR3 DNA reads TGTGCCAGCAGTTTATCCACAGGGGCTTACAATGAGCAGTTCTTC.

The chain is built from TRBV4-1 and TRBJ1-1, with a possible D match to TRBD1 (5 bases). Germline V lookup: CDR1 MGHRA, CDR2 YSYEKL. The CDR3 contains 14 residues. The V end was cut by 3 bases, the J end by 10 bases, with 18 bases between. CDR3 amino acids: CASSQTSGATGAFF. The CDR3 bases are TGCGCCAGCAGCCAGACCTCTGGGGCCACGGGAGCTTTCTTT.

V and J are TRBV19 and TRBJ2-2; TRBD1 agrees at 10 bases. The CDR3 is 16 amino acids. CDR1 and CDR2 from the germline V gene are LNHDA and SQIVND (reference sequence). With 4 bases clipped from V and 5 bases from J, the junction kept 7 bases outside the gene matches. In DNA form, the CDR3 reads TGTGCCAGTAGTAATCAAGACAGGGGGCTTACCGGGGAGCTGTTTTTT. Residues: CASSNQDRGLTGELFF.